These 15 T cell receptor beta chains were all obtained from the same sample, sequenced in a study of T cell repertoires and HLA-DP antigens (dated by TCRdb to 2016 to 2019). Libraries came from the immunoSEQ multiplex PCR assay. TCRdb carries this immuneACCESS record with in-frame sequences only. Its versions omit some clonotypes, under half of them owing to an unresolved V gene in the studies checked, with the rest unexplained. In this sample the table shows some 110,000 clones, almost 95% of which occur a single time. Of the sample, roughly 0.3% falls within the top ten clones. No antigen has been assigned to these receptors. Sequences were obtained from CD4+ T cells from PBMCs. The origin of the receptors is a young woman in good health and CMV-seronegative.

The chain recombines TRBV5-6 with TRBJ2-2, with a possible D match to TRBD2 (5 bases). The CDR3 loop spans 18 amino acids. With 3 bases removed from V and 0 bases from J, the gap between germline ends came to 18 bases. CDR1 SGHDT and CDR2 YYEEEE come from the germline V gene. The CDR3 is CASSYTGVLNPNTGELFF. CDR3 bases: TGTGCCAGCAGCTATACCGGGGTTCTAAACCCGAACACCGGGGAGCTGTTTTTT.

The chain carries TRBV9 and TRBJ2-5; tentatively, D is TRBD1 (6 bases). Trimming removed 4 bases at V and 4 bases at J, with 14 bases between. Germline V gene lookup returns CDR1 SGDLS and CDR2 YYNGEE. The CDR3 length is 14 residues. CDR3 residues: CASSLQGLGETQYF. The CDR3 nucleotides read TGTGCCAGCAGCTTACAGGGTTTAGGAGAGACCCAGTACTTC.

V and J are TRBV18 and TRBJ1-4, with D tentatively TRBD1 (5 bases). The germline gives CDR1 KGHSH, CDR2 LQKENI. Trimming cost V 2 bases and J 6 bases, with 10 bases left between them. This CDR3 is 14 amino acids long. CDR3 sequence reads: CASSPGSGHEKLFF. The CDR3 bases are TGTGCCAGCTCACCAGGGTCGGGGCATGAAAAACTGTTTTTT.

This clone came up a few times. This chain links TRBV19 with TRBJ2-5, with D unclear. There are 13 residues in the CDR3. V was cut by 0 bases and J by 1 base, with 3 bases left in between. CDR1 is LNHDA and CDR2 is SQIVND in the germline V gene (reference sequence). The CDR3 loop is CASSIDFQETQYF. The CDR3 DNA reads TGTGCCAGTAGTATAGATTTCCAAGAGACCCAGTACTTC.

The gene calls are TRBV6-1 and TRBJ1-4; unclear D gene. The CDR3 extends over 10 amino acids. The ends were cut back, 6 bases at V and 7 bases at J, with 3 bases in the middle. CDR1 is MNHNS and CDR2 is SASEGT in the germline V gene. The CDR3 is CASRSEKLFF. CDR3 DNA: TGTGCCAGCAGGAGTGAAAAACTGTTTTTT.

The V and J genes are TRBV6-6 and TRBJ2-7, with a tentative D call TRBD1 (5 bases). V was shortened by 2 bases and J by 3 bases, with 8 bases between the two germline ends. CDR1 and CDR2 (germline): MNHNY, SVGAGI (reference sequence). CDR3 length equals 13 residues. CDR3 region: CASSYADSYEQYF. In nucleotides, the CDR3 is TGTGCCAGCAGTTACGCCGACAGCTACGAGCAGTACTTC.

This clone occurred once. The J gene is TRBJ2-1, the V gene TRBV6-6; 9 bases line up with TRBD2. The CDR3 consists of 15 residues. The ends lost 7 bases at V and 4 bases at J; junction bases unmatched: 8. Germline V gene data show CDR1 as MNHNY and CDR2 as SVGAGI (reference sequence). The CDR3 loop is CASTSRLADYNEQFF. In DNA, the CDR3 is TGTGCCAGCACCTCTCGACTAGCGGATTACAATGAGCAGTTCTTC.

The chain recombines TRBV7-3 with TRBJ1-4; perhaps TRBD1 as D (5 bases). The ends were cut back, 5 bases at V and 7 bases at J, with 11 bases in the middle. Germline CDR1 SGHTA, CDR2 FQGTGA. The CDR3 has 13 amino acids. CDR3 protein: CASSRGEGEKLFF. CDR3 coding DNA: TGTGCCAGCAGCCGAGGGGAAGGTGAAAAACTGTTTTTT.

This chain uses TRBV18 with TRBJ2-1; perhaps TRBD1 as D (5 bases). Germline V gene lookup returns CDR1 KGHSH and CDR2 LQKENI. CDR3 length: 17 residues. V was cut by 0 bases and J by 8 bases, with 20 bases left in between. The CDR3 region is CASSPPGLARGLDEQFF. In DNA, the CDR3 is TGTGCCAGCTCACCACCGGGGTTGGCTAGGGGCCTGGATGAGCAGTTCTTC. Using reference TRBV18 and TRBJ2-1 for the parts outside the CDR3, the full variable domain is NAGVMQNPRHLVRRRGQEARLRCSPMKGHSHVYWYRQLPEEGLKFMVYLQKENIIDESGMPKERFSAEFPKEGPSILRIQQVVRGDSAAYFCASSPPGLARGLDEQFFGPGTRLTVL.

This chain links TRBV5-4 with TRBJ2-2, with 9 nucleotides matching TRBD1. The CDR3 has 18 residues. Germline CDR1 and CDR2: SGHNT and YYREEE (reference sequence). V gave up 2 bases and J gave up 0 bases; unmatched junction bases: 8. The CDR3 sequence is CASSLTQGAVANTGELFF. Written as DNA, the CDR3 is TGTGCCAGCAGCTTAACACAGGGGGCCGTTGCGAACACCGGGGAGCTGTTTTTT. Full variable domain (remainder filled in from reference TRBV5-4 and TRBJ2-2): ETGVTQSPTHLIKTRGQQVTLRCSSQSGHNTVSWYQQALGQGPQFIFQYYREEENGRGNFPPRFSGLQFPNYSSELNVNALELDDSALYLCASSLTQGAVANTGELFFGEGSRLTVL.

The V gene is TRBV5-1, the J gene TRBJ2-6, with D perhaps matching TRBD1 (6 bases). There are 22 residues in the CDR3. Trimming took 1 base from V and 0 from J, leaving 26 bases between them. Looked up from germline, CDR1 is SGHRS and CDR2 is YFSETQ. In DNA, the CDR3 is TGCGCCAGCAGCTTGCGGGCGTGGCCTCAGGGGAAAAGGAACTCTGGGGCCAACGTCCTGACTTTC. This codes for CASSLRAWPQGKRNSGANVLTF.

This chain links TRBV5-6 with TRBJ2-2; D may be TRBD2 (6 bases). Germline loops: CDR1 SGHDT, CDR2 YYEEEE. V was pared by 3 bases and J by 0 bases, with 12 bases between. The length of the CDR3 is 16 residues. DNA for the CDR3: TGTGCCAGCAGCTCCTCGGGAGCCGCGAACACCGGGGAGCTGTTTTTT. Protein sequence: CASSSSGAANTGELFF.

The chain is built from TRBV28 and TRBJ2-7; D assignment may be TRBD1 or TRBD2 (5 bases each). Between the trimmed V and J ends, which lost 10 bases and 0 bases, there was a span of 13 bases. The CDR3 consists of 13 residues. CDR1 is MDHEN and CDR2 is SYDVKM in the germline V gene. CDR3 bases: TGTGCCATCAGAGCCGGGGCCTCCTACGAGCAGTACGTC. Amino acids: CAIRAGASYEQYV.

The V gene is TRBV2, the J gene TRBJ2-5, with D possibly TRBD1 on 6 matching bases. The J call may not be correct, given that the DNA end is closer to TRBJ2-7. CDR1 is SNHLY, CDR2 FYNNEI, per germline. The CDR3 loop spans 15 amino acids. The chain's CDR3 is CASSVFGRGPYEQYF. The CDR3 DNA reads TGTGCCAGTAGCGTTTTTGGCAGGGGCCCCTACGAGCAGTACTTC.

The chain couples TRBV12-5 to TRBJ2-7, with D tentatively TRBD2 (5 bases). The CDR3 spans 11 residues. Germline V gives CDR1 LGHNT, CDR2 FRNRAP. V lost 1 base, J lost 7 bases, and 5 bases lay in between. This CDR3 is CASGLGREQYF. CDR3 DNA sequence: TGTGCTAGTGGTTTGGGGAGGGAGCAGTACTTC.